The rows below give T cell receptor beta chains drawn from one sample of a study of regulatory T cells in long-lasting Graves disease. Each CDR3 protein is one row after TCRdb ran MiXCR on the multiplex PCR reads. The repertoire holds 400,000 to 500,000 distinct CDR3 sequences, 20% seen once, with 7.8% in the top ten. The sample was peripheral blood mononuclear cells (PBMCs), taken when the disease was refractory, from a patient treated with antithyroid drugs. The receptors stem from a female donor with Graves disease. Both conserved end residues are part of each CDR3. The D gene is left open where the match is weak. Clone size is stated in some rows and not others, as once, few, many or a class when expanded.

clone_size	v_call	d_call	j_call	cdr3_aa	cdr3_nt
-	TRBV19	-	TRBJ1-1	CATSLSVNAEAFF	TGTGCCACCTCCCTTAGCGTGAACGCTGAAGCTTTCTTT
many	TRBV5-1	-	TRBJ2-2	CASSLTVNTGELFF	TGTGCCAGCAGCTTAACTGTGAACACCGGGGAGCTGTTTTTT
-	TRBV27	TRBD1	TRBJ1-4	CASSLSGQGEKLFF	TGTGCCAGCAGTTTATCGGGACAGGGCGAAAAACTGTTTTTT
many	TRBV12-3/TRBV12-4	-	TRBJ1-1	CASSSPHGWNTEAFF	TGTGCCAGCAGTTCCCCCCACGGGTGGAACACTGAAGCTTTCTTT
many	TRBV28	-	TRBJ2-7	CASERHGLSYEQYF	TGTGCCAGCGAAAGGCACGGACTATCCTACGAGCAGTACTTC
many	TRBV7-9	TRBD2	TRBJ2-5	CASSSRTSGIQETQYF	TGTGCCAGCAGCTCGAGGACTAGCGGGATCCAAGAGACCCAGTACTTC
-	TRBV5-4	-	TRBJ1-2	CASSPRGTNYGYTF	TGTGCCAGCAGCCCGAGGGGTACTAACTATGGCTACACCTTC
few	TRBV19	TRBD2	TRBJ2-7	CASSIGPGLAGNSYEQYF	TGTGCCAGTAGTATAGGACCGGGACTAGCGGGAAACTCCTACGAGCAGTACTTC
-	TRBV19	-	TRBJ2-3	CASSSDGYTDTQYF	TGTGCCAGTAGTTCTGACGGATACACAGATACGCAGTATTTT
few	TRBV28	-	TRBJ1-5	CASSESDGFSQDF	TGTGCCAGCAGTGAATCGGACGGTTTCTCCCAGGATTTT
few	TRBV12-3/TRBV12-4	TRBD2	TRBJ2-2	CASRLIGGSGELFF	TGTGCCAGCAGACTAATCGGGGGGTCCGGGGAGCTGTTTTTT
once	TRBV7-2	-	TRBJ2-1	CASSLLPSSSYNEQFF	TGTGCCAGCAGCTTACTCCCGAGTAGCTCCTACAATGAGCAGTTCTTC
-	TRBV25-1	TRBD2	TRBJ2-2	CASTGTSGSTNTGELFF	TGTGCCAGCACAGGGACTAGCGGGAGTACTAACACCGGGGAGCTGTTTTTT
many	TRBV12-3/TRBV12-4	TRBD1	TRBJ1-5	CASSLGQGVSQPQHF	TGTGCCAGCAGCCTGGGACAGGGAGTGAGTCAGCCCCAGCATTTT
-	TRBV10-3	-	TRBJ2-1	CAISDPDAGRNEQFF	TGTGCCATCAGTGACCCAGACGCAGGGAGGAATGAGCAGTTCTTC
few	TRBV20-1	-	TRBJ1-3	CSAREPDSGNTIYF	TGCAGTGCTAGAGAACCCGACTCTGGAAACACCATATATTTT
-	TRBV27	TRBD1	TRBJ2-5	CASSSLNGQGQETQYF	TGTGCCAGCAGTTCCTTAAACGGACAGGGGCAAGAGACCCAGTACTTC
-	TRBV5-1	-	TRBJ1-6	CASSLFLANNSPLHF	TGCGCCAGCAGCTTGTTTCTGGCGAACAATTCACCCCTCCACTTT
-	TRBV12-3/TRBV12-4	-	TRBJ2-4	CASGTGLLAKNIQYF	TGTGCCAGCGGCACCGGACTTCTAGCCAAAAACATTCAGTACTTC
few	TRBV6-5	TRBD2	TRBJ2-7	CASSYHDTSGRRYEQYF	TGTGCCAGCAGTTATCACGATACTAGCGGCCGAAGGTACGAGCAGTACTTC
many	TRBV2	-	TRBJ2-4	CASARALAKNIQYF	TGTGCCAGCGCTCGAGCTTTAGCCAAAAACATTCAGTACTTC
-	TRBV20-1	-	TRBJ2-7	CSARDFGGGAYEQYF	TGCAGTGCTAGAGATTTTGGGGGTGGAGCCTACGAGCAGTACTTC
-	TRBV11-2	TRBD1	TRBJ1-6	CASSLVLPGQGISPLHF	TGTGCCAGCAGCTTAGTTCTACCGGGACAGGGGATATCACCCCTCCACTTT
many	TRBV3-1	TRBD2	TRBJ2-7	CASSPETSGTTEQYF	TGTGCCAGCAGTCCCGAGACTAGCGGGACCACTGAGCAGTACTTC
-	TRBV10-3	-	TRBJ2-3	CAISDVGGPDTQYF	TGTGCCATCAGTGACGTGGGTGGGCCAGATACGCAGTATTTT
many	TRBV20-1	-	TRBJ2-2	CSAPPVGNTGELFF	TGCAGTGCTCCCCCAGTGGGTAACACCGGGGAGCTGTTTTTT
few	TRBV6-1	-	TRBJ2-4	CASSQLGKHIQYF	TGTGCCAGCAGTCAACTAGGAAAACACATTCAGTACTTC
few	TRBV5-1	-	TRBJ2-6	CASRKGGTGRPGANVLTF	TGCGCCAGCAGGAAGGGAGGGACAGGCCGCCCTGGGGCCAACGTCCTGACTTTC
-	TRBV6-2/TRBV6-3	-	TRBJ1-1	CASSFSSGNTEAFF	TGTGCCAGCAGTTTTTCTTCCGGCAACACTGAAGCTTTCTTT